The sequence of this T cell receptor (beta chain) was determined in a study of cytomegalovirus exposure and HLA in healthy donors. Both 60 Vbeta primers and 13 Jbeta primers went into the PCR. Some clones are missing from TCRdb's copy, which holds only in-frame ones; the method was immunoSEQ multiplex PCR. Here the sample spans roughly 93,000 clones, approximately 72% being singletons. As to this clone: Its antigen remains unknown.

General study findings and limits: Sequencing probably produced one cluster of sequence variants that were highly shared. About 90% or about 30% of the time was how often most TCR beta V segments were productive, according to an earlier analysis.

Despite likely unrecorded immune exposures, the donors were nominally healthy at the time of sampling. The sequenced sample consisted of PBMCs. The sequence derives from a young man in good health and CMV-seropositive.

The CDR3 protein is CASNPTSGSSTDTQYF. The CDR3 DNA follows: TGTGCCAGTAACCCCACTAGCGGATCTAGCACAGATACGCAGTATTTT. This chain uses TRBV19 with TRBJ2-3; 8 positions match TRBD2. The CDR3 has 16 residues. The germline V gene encodes CDR1 LNHDA and CDR2 SQIVND (reference sequence). J gave up 0 bases and V 7 bases, and 9 bases lay outside the gene matches.